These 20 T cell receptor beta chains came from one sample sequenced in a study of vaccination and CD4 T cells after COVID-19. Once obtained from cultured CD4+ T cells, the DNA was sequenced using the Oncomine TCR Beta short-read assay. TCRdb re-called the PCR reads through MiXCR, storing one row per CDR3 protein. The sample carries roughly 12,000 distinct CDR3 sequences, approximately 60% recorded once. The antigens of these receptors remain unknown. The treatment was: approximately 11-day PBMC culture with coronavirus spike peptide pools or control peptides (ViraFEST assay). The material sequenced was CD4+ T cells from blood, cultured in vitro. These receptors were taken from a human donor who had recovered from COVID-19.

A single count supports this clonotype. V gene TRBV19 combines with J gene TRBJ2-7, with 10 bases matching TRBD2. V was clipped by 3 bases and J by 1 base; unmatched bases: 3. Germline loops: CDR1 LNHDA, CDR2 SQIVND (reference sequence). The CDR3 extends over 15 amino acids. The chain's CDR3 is CASSMEREGSYEQYF. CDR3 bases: TGTGCCAGTAGTATGGAGCGGGAGGGATCCTACGAGCAGTACTTC.

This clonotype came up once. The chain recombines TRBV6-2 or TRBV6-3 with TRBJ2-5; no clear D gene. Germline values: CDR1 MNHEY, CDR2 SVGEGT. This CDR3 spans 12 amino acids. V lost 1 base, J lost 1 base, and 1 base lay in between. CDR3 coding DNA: TGTGCCAGCAGTTACTTCCAAGAGACCCAGTACTTC. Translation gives CASSYFQETQYF.

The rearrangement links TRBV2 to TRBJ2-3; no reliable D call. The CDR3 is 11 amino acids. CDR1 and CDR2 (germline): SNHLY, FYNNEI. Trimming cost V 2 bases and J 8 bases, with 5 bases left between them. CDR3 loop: CASSESGTQYF. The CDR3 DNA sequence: TGTGCCAGCAGTGAATCTGGTACGCAGTATTTT.

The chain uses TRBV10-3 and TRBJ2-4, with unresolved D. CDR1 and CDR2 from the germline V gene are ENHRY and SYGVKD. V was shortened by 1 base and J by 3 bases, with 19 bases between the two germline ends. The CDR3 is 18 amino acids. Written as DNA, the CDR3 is TGTGCCATCAGTGAGTTTGGCAGGCTCTTCGTGGACAAAAACATTCAGTACTTC. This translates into CAISEFGRLFVDKNIQYF.

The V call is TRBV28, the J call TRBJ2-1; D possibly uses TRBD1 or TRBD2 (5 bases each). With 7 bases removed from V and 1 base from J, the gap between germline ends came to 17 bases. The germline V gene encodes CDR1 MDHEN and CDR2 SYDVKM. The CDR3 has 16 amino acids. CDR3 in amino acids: CASTSWSGTSYNEQFF. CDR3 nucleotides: TGTGCCAGCACCTCTTGGTCCGGGACGTCCTACAATGAGCAGTTCTTC.

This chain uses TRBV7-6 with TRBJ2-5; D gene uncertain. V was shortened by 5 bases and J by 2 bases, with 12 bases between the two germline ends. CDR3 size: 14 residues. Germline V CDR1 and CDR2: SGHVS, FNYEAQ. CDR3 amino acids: CASSPPDLQETQYF. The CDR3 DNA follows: TGTGCCAGCAGCCCACCGGACCTTCAAGAGACCCAGTACTTC. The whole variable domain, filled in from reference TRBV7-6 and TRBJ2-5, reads GAGVSQSPRYKVTKRGQDVALRCDPISGHVSLYWYRQALGQGPEFLTYFNYEAQQDKSGLPNDRFSAERPEGSISTLTIQRTEQRDSAMYRCASSPPDLQETQYFGPGTRLLVL.

The CDR3 loop is CASDPDWTYNEQFF. The CDR3 nucleotides read TGTGCCAGCGATCCGGATTGGACCTACAATGAGCAGTTCTTC. The chain has TRBV2 and TRBJ2-1; D gene ambiguous. Trimming shortened V by 8 bases and J by 2 bases, and 13 bases separated the two germline ends. Germline V CDR1 and CDR2: SNHLY, FYNNEI. This CDR3 comprises 14 residues.

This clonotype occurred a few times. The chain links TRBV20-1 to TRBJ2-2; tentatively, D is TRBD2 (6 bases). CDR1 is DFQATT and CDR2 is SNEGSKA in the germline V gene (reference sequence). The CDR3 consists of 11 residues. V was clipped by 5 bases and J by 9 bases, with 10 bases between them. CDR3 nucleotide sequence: TGCAGTGCTCAACTAGCAAGGGAGCTGTTTTTT. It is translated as CSAQLARELFF.

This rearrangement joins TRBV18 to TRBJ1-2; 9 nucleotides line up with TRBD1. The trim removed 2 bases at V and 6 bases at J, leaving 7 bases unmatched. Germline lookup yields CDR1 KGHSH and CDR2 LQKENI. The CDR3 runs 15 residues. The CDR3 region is CASSPIDTGGDGYTF. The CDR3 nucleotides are TGTGCCAGCTCACCAATCGATACAGGGGGCGATGGCTACACCTTC.

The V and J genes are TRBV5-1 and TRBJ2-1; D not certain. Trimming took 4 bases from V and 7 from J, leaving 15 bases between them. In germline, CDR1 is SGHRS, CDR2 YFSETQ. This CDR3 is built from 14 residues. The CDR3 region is CASSPELARNEQFF. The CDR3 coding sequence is TGCGCCAGCAGCCCCGAGCTGGCGCGGAATGAGCAGTTCTTC.

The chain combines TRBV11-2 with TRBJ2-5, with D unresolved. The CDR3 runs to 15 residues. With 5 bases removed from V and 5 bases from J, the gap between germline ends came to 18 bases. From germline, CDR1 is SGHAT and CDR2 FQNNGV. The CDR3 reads CASSPSGWPEETQYF. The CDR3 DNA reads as TGTGCCAGCAGCCCGTCCGGTTGGCCGGAGGAGACCCAGTACTTC. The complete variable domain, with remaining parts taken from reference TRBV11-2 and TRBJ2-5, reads EAGVAQSPRYKIIEKRQSVAFWCNPISGHATLYWYQQILGQGPKLLIQFQNNGVVDDSQLPKDRFSAERLKGVDSTLKIQPAKLEDSAVYLCASSPSGWPEETQYFGPGTRLLVL.

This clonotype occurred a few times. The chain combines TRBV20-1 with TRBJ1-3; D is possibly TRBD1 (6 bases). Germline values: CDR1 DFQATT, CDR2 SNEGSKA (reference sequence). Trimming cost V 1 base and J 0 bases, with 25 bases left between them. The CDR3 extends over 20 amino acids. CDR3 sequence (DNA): TGCAGTGCTAGAGGGGCTCCGGGACACACGAGTCGCGACTCTGGAAACACCATATATTTT. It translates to CSARGAPGHTSRDSGNTIYF.

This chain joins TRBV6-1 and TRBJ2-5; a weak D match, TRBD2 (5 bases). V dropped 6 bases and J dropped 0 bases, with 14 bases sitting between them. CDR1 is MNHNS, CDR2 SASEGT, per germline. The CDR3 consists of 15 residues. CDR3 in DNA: TGTGCCAGCAGCTTTCGGACGGGGTACCAAGAGACCCAGTACTTC. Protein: CASSFRTGYQETQYF.

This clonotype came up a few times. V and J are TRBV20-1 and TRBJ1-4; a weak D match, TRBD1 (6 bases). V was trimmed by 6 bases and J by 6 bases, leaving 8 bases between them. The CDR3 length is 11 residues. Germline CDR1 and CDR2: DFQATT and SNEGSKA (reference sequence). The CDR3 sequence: CSAAGDEKLFF. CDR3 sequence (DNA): TGCAGTGCGGCAGGGGATGAAAAACTGTTTTTT.

CDR3 nucleotide sequence: TGTGCCAGCAGCTTAAGGGGAGGAGAGACCCAGTACTTC. It specifies CASSLRGGETQYF. The chain couples TRBV5-6 to TRBJ2-5, with a possible D match to TRBD2 (6 bases). Germline V gene sequence: CDR1 SGHDT, CDR2 YYEEEE. The CDR3 has 13 amino acids. Trimming pared 2 bases from V and 4 bases from J, leaving 9 bases between.

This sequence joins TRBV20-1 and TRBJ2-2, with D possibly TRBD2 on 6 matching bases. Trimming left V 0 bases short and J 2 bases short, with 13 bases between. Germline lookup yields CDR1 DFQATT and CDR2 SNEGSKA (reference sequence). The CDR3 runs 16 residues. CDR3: CSAREAGGANTGELFF. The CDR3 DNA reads TGCAGTGCTAGAGAAGCGGGCGGGGCAAACACCGGGGAGCTGTTTTTT.

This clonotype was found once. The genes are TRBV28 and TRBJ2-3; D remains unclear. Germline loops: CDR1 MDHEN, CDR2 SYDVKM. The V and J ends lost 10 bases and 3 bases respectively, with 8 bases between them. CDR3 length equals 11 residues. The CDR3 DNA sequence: TGTGCCACCACATCGACAGATACGCAGTATTTT. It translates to CATTSTDTQYF.

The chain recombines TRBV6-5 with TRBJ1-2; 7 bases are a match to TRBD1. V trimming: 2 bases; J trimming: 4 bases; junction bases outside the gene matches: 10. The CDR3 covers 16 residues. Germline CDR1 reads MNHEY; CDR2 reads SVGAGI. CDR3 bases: TGTGCCAGCAGTTACAGGAGGGCAGGGGGGGCCTATGGCTACACCTTC. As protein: CASSYRRAGGAYGYTF.

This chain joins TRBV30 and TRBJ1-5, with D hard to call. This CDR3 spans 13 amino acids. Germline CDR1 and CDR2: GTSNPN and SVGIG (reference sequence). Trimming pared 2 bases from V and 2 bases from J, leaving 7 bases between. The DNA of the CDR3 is TGTGCCTGGAGTAACAGTGGCAATCAGCCCCAGCATTTT. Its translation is CAWSNSGNQPQHF.

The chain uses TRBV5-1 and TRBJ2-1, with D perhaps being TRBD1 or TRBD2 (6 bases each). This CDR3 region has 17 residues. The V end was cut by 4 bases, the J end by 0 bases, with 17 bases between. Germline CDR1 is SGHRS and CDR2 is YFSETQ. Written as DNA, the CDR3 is TGCGCCAGCAGCGCGGGACAACCTCCGAGCTCCTACAATGAGCAGTTCTTC. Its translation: CASSAGQPPSSYNEQFF.